Each of the 25 T cell receptor beta chains below was sequenced from the same sample in a study of blood T cell repertoires in COVID-19. Using immunoSEQ multiplex PCR, the repertoire was profiled, and TCRdb retains in-frame clones only, with some absent. The sample consists of fewer than 95,000 clones, 74% of them appearing once. Sample: peripheral blood. The receptors stem from a man in his 70s with COVID-19, enrolled during active disease.

This clone was detected a few times. CDR3 in DNA: TGTGCCAGCAGCCCCTCAGGAGGTAGCGGCCTTGAGCAGTTCTTC. Translating gives CASSPSGGSGLEQFF. The rearrangement uses TRBV7-3 and TRBJ2-1; D may be TRBD2 (6 bases). CDR3 length: 15 amino acids. With 5 bases removed from V and 9 bases from J, the gap between germline ends came to 20 bases. Germline CDR1 is SGHTA and CDR2 is FQGTGA.

This chain joins TRBV7-2 and TRBJ1-1; 11 bases fit TRBD1. V trimming: 5 bases; J trimming: 4 bases; junction bases outside the gene matches: 9. Germline V CDR1 and CDR2: SGHTA, FQGNSA. This CDR3 contains 16 residues. As DNA, the CDR3 is TGTGCCAGCAGCCTCGGACAGGGGGCGCTTGGCACTGAAGCTTTCTTT. Protein sequence: CASSLGQGALGTEAFF.

The rearrangement uses TRBV6-5 and TRBJ2-7, with 9 nucleotides matching TRBD1. The CDR3 sequence is 15 residues long. CDR1 MNHEY and CDR2 SVGAGI come from the germline V gene. Germline trimming cut 5 bases from V and 0 bases from J; bases unmatched to any gene: 5. The CDR3 sequence: CASSRGTGSSYEQYF. The CDR3 nucleotides are TGTGCCAGCAGTCGGGGGACAGGGAGCTCCTACGAGCAGTACTTC.

The genes are TRBV5-4 and TRBJ2-5, with 9 bases matching TRBD2. The length of the CDR3 is 15 residues. The germline V gene encodes CDR1 SGHNT and CDR2 YYREEE (reference sequence). V lost 2 bases, J lost 3 bases, and 5 bases stayed unmatched. The CDR3 coding sequence is TGTGCCAGCAGCTTAGGATCTAGCGGGAAAGAGACCCAGTACTTC. It codes for CASSLGSSGKETQYF.

This clone has at least ten counts. Other DNA variants within this sample encode the same CDR3. This chain connects TRBV11-2 to TRBJ1-1; D uncertain. The CDR3 contains 13 residues. V lost 0 bases, J lost 2 bases, and 4 bases lay in between. CDR1 is SGHAT, CDR2 FQNNGV, per germline. The CDR3, as DNA: TGTGCCAGCAGCTTAGATCCAAACACTGAAGCTTTCTTT. Its protein is CASSLDPNTEAFF.

This clone was seen only a few times. The rearrangement uses TRBV5-5 and TRBJ2-2; 9 bases agree with TRBD1. CDR3 length: 14 residues. Germline V gene data show CDR1 as SGHKS and CDR2 as YYEKEE (reference sequence). J lost 7 bases, V lost 4 bases, and 5 bases had no gene match. This CDR3 is CASSPGQGNGELFF. As DNA, the CDR3 is TGTGCCAGCAGCCCAGGACAGGGGAACGGGGAGCTGTTTTTT.

The DNA of the CDR3 is TGTGCCAGCAGCCGGGGGACGAGGAGATGGACCGGGGAGCTGTTTTTT. It specifies CASSRGTRRWTGELFF. V gene TRBV11-2 combines with J gene TRBJ2-2; TRBD2 might be the D (6 bases). Trimming removed 5 bases from V and 5 bases from J, with 18 bases in between. This CDR3 region has 16 residues. Germline loops: CDR1 SGHAT, CDR2 FQNNGV.

The rearrangement joins TRBV29-1 to TRBJ1-1; 11 bases align to TRBD1. Per germline, CDR1 SQVTM and CDR2 ANQGSEA. Germline trimming cut 5 bases from V and 1 base from J; bases unmatched to any gene: 3. CDR3 length equals 14 residues. The CDR3 DNA is TGCAGCGTTTGGACAGGGGGCTGGAACACTGAAGCTTTCTTT. It specifies CSVWTGGWNTEAFF.

V gene TRBV24-1 combines with J gene TRBJ2-3; the match to TRBD1 covers 8 bases. The germline CDR1 and CDR2 sequences are KGHDR and SFDVKD. CDR3 length: 15 residues. Trimming at V came to 6 bases and at J to 3 bases, leaving 7 bases not matched to a gene. The CDR3 region is CATSSRTGITDTQYF. Here the CDR3 DNA reads TGTGCCACCAGTTCCCGGACAGGGATTACAGATACGCAGTATTTT.

The V and J genes are TRBV27 and TRBJ1-1; D possibly corresponds to TRBD1 (5 bases). V was trimmed by 2 bases and J by 10 bases, leaving 14 bases between them. Germline V gene data show CDR1 as MNHEY and CDR2 as SMNVEV (reference sequence). This CDR3 spans 13 amino acids. CDR3 protein: CASSLGAQGRAFF. CDR3 in DNA: TGTGCCAGCAGTTTAGGTGCGCAGGGTAGAGCTTTCTTT.

The V gene is TRBV6-4, the J gene TRBJ1-1; 7 bases match TRBD1. This CDR3 is 17 amino acids long. Germline V CDR1 and CDR2: MRHNA, SNTAGT. Trimming removed 2 bases from V and 0 bases from J; junction bases left unmatched: 9. In DNA, the CDR3 is TGTGCCAGCAGTGACCCTACAGGGGTCCTAATGAACACTGAAGCTTTCTTT. It specifies CASSDPTGVLMNTEAFF.

This clone was seen once. The CDR3, as DNA: TGTGCCAGCAGCACTAGACAGGGAGGCGAGCAGTACTTC. As protein: CASSTRQGGEQYF. The rearrangement links TRBV12-3 or TRBV12-4 to TRBJ2-7; tentatively, D is TRBD1 (7 bases). The CDR3 consists of 13 residues. V was trimmed by 6 bases and J by 6 bases, leaving 15 bases between them.

The chain combines TRBV13 with TRBJ2-5; a possible D gene is TRBD2 (5 bases). V lost 3 bases, J lost 2 bases, and 10 bases lay in between. The CDR3 consists of 14 residues. Germline CDR1 and CDR2: PRHDT and FYEKMQ (reference sequence). The CDR3 here is CASSLRGPQETQYF. DNA for the CDR3: TGTGCCAGCAGCTTGCGCGGGCCACAAGAGACCCAGTACTTC.

The chain is built from TRBV19 and TRBJ2-7; D unclear. The CDR3 consists of 13 residues. CDR1 and CDR2 from the germline V gene are LNHDA and SQIVND (reference sequence). Trimming shortened V by 1 base and J by 6 bases, and 10 bases separated the two germline ends. CDR3 sequence (DNA): TGTGCCAGTAGTATAGTTTATCCGGGCGAGCAGTACTTC. Amino acids: CASSIVYPGEQYF.

This clone has just a few counts. The genes are TRBV5-1 and TRBJ1-2; 9 positions agree with TRBD1. V trimming: 2 bases; J trimming: 5 bases; junction bases outside the gene matches: 7. CDR3 length: 15 residues. CDR1 and CDR2 from the germline V gene are SGHRS and YFSETQ. The CDR3 bases are TGCGCCAGCAGCTTAGAAACAGGGGGCAGGTATGGCTACACCTTC. Protein sequence: CASSLETGGRYGYTF.

V and J are TRBV5-6 and TRBJ1-1, with no clear D. V lost 0 bases and J lost 11, with 14 bases in between. The CDR3 extends over 13 amino acids. Per the germline V gene, CDR1 is SGHDT and CDR2 is YYEEEE. The CDR3 loop reads CASSLEGLSRAFF. DNA for the CDR3: TGTGCCAGCAGCTTGGAAGGTCTATCTAGGGCTTTCTTT.

The V and J genes are TRBV7-3 and TRBJ2-1; weak D call: TRBD2 (6 bases). Trimming pared 5 bases from V and 5 bases from J, leaving 13 bases between. This CDR3 contains 14 residues. Germline CDR1 reads SGHTA; CDR2 reads FQGTGA. The CDR3 coding sequence is TGTGCCAGCAGCCCCTCGCGGGGAAACAATGAGCAGTTCTTC. Protein: CASSPSRGNNEQFF.

The sample holds a few counts of this clone. The rearrangement links TRBV19 to TRBJ1-4, with D possibly being TRBD1 (6 bases). V dropped 5 bases and J dropped 6 bases, with 13 bases sitting between them. This CDR3 comprises 14 residues. Germline V gene sequence: CDR1 LNHDA, CDR2 SQIVND (reference sequence). The CDR3 here is CASSGRGSYEKLFF. DNA for the CDR3: TGTGCCAGTAGTGGCAGGGGAAGTTATGAAAAACTGTTTTTT.

This rearrangement joins TRBV2 to TRBJ2-7; no clear D gene. The CDR3 consists of 14 residues. V was clipped by 6 bases and J by 4 bases, with 16 bases between them. CDR1 and CDR2 from the germline V gene are SNHLY and FYNNEI. For the CDR3, the DNA is TGTGCCAGCAGCCCCCGGGTCTTACTATACGAGCAGTACTTC. Translated: CASSPRVLLYEQYF.

This clone is medium-sized (0.01 to 0.1%) within its sample. The chain employs TRBV9 and TRBJ2-4; 7 positions match TRBD2. The junction had 6 bases not matched to a gene; V was cut back by 4 bases and J by 2 bases. The CDR3 loop spans 15 amino acids. From germline, CDR1 is SGDLS and CDR2 YYNGEE. The CDR3 loop reads CASSPRTSSKNIQYF. In nucleotides, the CDR3 is TGTGCCAGCAGCCCTCGGACTAGTTCCAAAAACATTCAGTACTTC. Variable domain in full (rest from reference TRBV9 and TRBJ2-4): DSGVTQTPKHLITATGQRVTLRCSPRSGDLSVYWYQQSLDQGLQFLIQYYNGEERAKGNILERFSAQQFPDLHSELNLSSLELGDSALYFCASSPRTSSKNIQYFGAGTRLSVL.

V is TRBV10-1 and J is TRBJ2-7; a weak D match, TRBD2 (5 bases). Per germline, CDR1 WNHNN and CDR2 SYGVQD (reference sequence). The CDR3 runs to 15 residues. V dropped 3 bases and J dropped 0 bases, with 12 bases sitting between them. CDR3 DNA sequence: TGCGCCAGCAGTGAAAAGGCGGGCGCCTCCTACGAGCAGTACTTC. Amino acid sequence: CASSEKAGASYEQYF.

The CDR3 region has the DNA TGTGCCAGCAGCTCAGACAGTTTCGATCAGCCCCAGCATTTT. Protein sequence: CASSSDSFDQPQHF. The chain recombines TRBV5-8 with TRBJ1-5; a possible D gene is TRBD1 (5 bases). The CDR3 has 14 amino acids. CDR1 is SGHTS, CDR2 YDEGEE, per germline. The V and J ends lost 3 bases and 5 bases respectively, with 12 bases between them.

The V call is TRBV4-1, the J call TRBJ1-4; tentatively, D is TRBD1 (6 bases). The CDR3 runs to 15 residues. CDR1 MGHRA and CDR2 YSYEKL come from the germline V gene. The ends were cut back, 1 base at V and 5 bases at J, with 11 bases in the middle. The CDR3 nucleotides are TGCGCCAGCAGCCAAGTTACAGGGATAAATGAAAAACTGTTTTTT. It yields the protein CASSQVTGINEKLFF.

The chain joins TRBV24-1 to TRBJ1-2, with D uncertain. The CDR3 length is 15 residues. Trimming pared 3 bases from V and 0 bases from J, leaving 10 bases between. Germline V gives CDR1 KGHDR, CDR2 SFDVKD. The CDR3 DNA reads as TGTGCCACCAGTGATCCGGGGAAAGCTAACTATGGCTACACCTTC. This sequence encodes CATSDPGKANYGYTF.

As for this clone: Other DNA variants within this sample encode the same CDR3. The gene calls are TRBV6-5 and TRBJ1-2, with D possibly being TRBD1 (5 bases). The length of the CDR3 is 12 residues. Germline loops: CDR1 MNHEY, CDR2 SVGAGI. The V end lost 6 bases, the J end lost 4 bases, and 9 bases lay between the germline ends. CDR3 protein: CASRGDSYGYTF. The CDR3 DNA follows: TGTGCCAGCAGAGGAGACAGCTATGGCTACACCTTC.